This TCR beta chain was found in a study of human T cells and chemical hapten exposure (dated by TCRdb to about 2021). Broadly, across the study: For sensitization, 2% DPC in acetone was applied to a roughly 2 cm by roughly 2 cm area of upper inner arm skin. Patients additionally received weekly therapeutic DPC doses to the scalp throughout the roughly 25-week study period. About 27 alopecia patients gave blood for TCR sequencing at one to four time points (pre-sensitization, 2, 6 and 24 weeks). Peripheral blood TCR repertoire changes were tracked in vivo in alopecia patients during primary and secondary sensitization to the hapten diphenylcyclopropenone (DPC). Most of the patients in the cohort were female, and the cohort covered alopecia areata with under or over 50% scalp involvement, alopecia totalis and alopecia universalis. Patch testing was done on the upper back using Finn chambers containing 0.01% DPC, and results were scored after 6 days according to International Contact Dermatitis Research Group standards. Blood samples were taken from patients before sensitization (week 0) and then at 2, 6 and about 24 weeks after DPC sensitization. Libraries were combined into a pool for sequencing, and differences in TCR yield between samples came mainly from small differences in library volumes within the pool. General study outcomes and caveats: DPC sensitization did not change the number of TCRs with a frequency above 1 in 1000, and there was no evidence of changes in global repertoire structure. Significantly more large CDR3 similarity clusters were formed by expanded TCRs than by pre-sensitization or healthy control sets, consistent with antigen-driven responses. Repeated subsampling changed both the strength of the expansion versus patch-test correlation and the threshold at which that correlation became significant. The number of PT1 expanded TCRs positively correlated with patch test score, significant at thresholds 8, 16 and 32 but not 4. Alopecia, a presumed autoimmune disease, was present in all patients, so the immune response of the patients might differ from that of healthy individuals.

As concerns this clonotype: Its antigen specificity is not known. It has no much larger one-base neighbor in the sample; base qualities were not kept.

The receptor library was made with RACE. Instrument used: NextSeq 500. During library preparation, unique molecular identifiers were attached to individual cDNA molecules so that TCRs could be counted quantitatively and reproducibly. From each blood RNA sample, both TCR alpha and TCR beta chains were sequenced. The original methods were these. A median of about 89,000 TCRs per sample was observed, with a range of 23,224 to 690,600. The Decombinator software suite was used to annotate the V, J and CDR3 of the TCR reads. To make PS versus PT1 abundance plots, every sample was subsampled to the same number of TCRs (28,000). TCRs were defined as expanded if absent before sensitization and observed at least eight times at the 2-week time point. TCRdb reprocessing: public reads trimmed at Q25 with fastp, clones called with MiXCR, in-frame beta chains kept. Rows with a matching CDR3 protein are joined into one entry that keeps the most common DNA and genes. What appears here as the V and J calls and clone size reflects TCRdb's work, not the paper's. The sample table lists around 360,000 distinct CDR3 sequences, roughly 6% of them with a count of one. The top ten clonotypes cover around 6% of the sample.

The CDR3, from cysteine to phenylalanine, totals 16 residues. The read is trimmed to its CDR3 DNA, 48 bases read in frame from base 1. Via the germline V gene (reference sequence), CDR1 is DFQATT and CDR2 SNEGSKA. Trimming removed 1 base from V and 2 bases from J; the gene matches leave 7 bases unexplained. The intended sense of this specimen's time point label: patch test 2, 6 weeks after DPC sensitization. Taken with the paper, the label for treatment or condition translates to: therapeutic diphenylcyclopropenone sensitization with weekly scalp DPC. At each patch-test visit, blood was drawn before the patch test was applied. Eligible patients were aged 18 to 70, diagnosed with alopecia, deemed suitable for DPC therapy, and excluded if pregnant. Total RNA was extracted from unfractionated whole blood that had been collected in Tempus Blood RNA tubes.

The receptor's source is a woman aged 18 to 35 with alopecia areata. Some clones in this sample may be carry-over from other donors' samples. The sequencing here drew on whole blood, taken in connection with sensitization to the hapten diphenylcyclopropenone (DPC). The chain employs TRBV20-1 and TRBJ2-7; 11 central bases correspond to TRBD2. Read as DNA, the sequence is TGCAGTGCTAGAGTCCTAGCGGGGGGAGGCCCCTACGAGCAGTACTTC. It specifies CSARVLAGGGPYEQYF.